Below are 30 T cell receptor beta chains sequenced from a single sample in a study of cytomegalovirus exposure and HLA in healthy donors. PCR amplification relied on 60 Vbeta primers (plus 13 Jbeta primers). The repertoire was sequenced with immunoSEQ multiplex PCR; TCRdb's copy has only in-frame clones and lacks some. The sample has 160,000 or so clones; roughly 81% are singletons. The sample taken for sequencing was PBMCs. Receptors originate from a woman aged 18-29 years in good health and CMV-seropositive.

This clone was seen just once. This chain joins TRBV28 and TRBJ1-2, with D possibly TRBD1 on 6 matching bases. Germline V gene lookup returns CDR1 MDHEN and CDR2 SYDVKM. This CDR3 has 13 amino acids. The V end lost 6 bases, the J end lost 4 bases, and 12 bases lay between the germline ends. The CDR3 is CASSRTEVYGYTF. CDR3 nucleotide sequence: TGTGCCAGCAGCCGGACAGAAGTCTATGGCTACACCTTC.

In its sample, this clone was seen a few times. J is TRBJ1-5 and V is TRBV4-3; D gene ambiguous. From germline, CDR1 is LGHNA and CDR2 YSLEER. Deletions cut 0 bases from V and 6 bases from J, with 12 bases between. The CDR3 consists of 15 residues. CDR3 nucleotide sequence: TGCGCCAGCAGCCAAGAGTCAGGCGCGGGTCAGCCCCAGCATTTT. It yields the protein CASSQESGAGQPQHF.

The table lists this clone with a count of one. This sequence joins TRBV19 and TRBJ1-3, with no clear D. Germline V gene data show CDR1 as LNHDA and CDR2 as SQIVND (reference sequence). The CDR3 runs to 16 residues. V was shortened by 3 bases and J by 0 bases, with 12 bases between the two germline ends. DNA of the CDR3: TGTGCCAGTAGTATGATCCGGAGGTCCTCTGGAAACACCATATATTTT. This codes for CASSMIRRSSGNTIYF.

The chain couples TRBV5-6 to TRBJ1-6; 9 bases fit TRBD1. The CDR3 contains 17 residues. Germline assignment: CDR1 SGHDT and CDR2 YYEEEE. The junction had 9 bases not matched to a gene; V was cut back by 4 bases and J by 4 bases. The CDR3 reads CASSRRQGEIYNSPLHF. In DNA, the CDR3 is TGTGCCAGCAGCCGAAGACAGGGGGAGATTTATAATTCACCCCTCCACTTT.

The genes are TRBV28 and TRBJ2-5; D might be TRBD1 (6 bases). Trimming pared 9 bases from V and 5 bases from J, leaving 13 bases between. There are 12 residues in the CDR3. CDR1 and CDR2 (germline): MDHEN, SYDVKM. The CDR3 protein is CASTDSLETQYF. In nucleotides, the CDR3 is TGTGCCAGTACGGACAGTCTTGAGACCCAGTACTTC.

In nucleotides, the CDR3 is TGTGCCATCAGATCAGGGACAACTCCGGACTACGAGCAGTACTTC. The encoded protein is CAIRSGTTPDYEQYF. V usage is TRBV10-3 and J usage is TRBJ2-7; D perhaps matches TRBD1 (6 bases). V was clipped by 6 bases and J by 3 bases, with 18 bases between them. The CDR3 totals 15 residues. In germline, CDR1 is ENHRY, CDR2 SYGVKD.

The chain carries TRBV6-6 and TRBJ2-5; D is ambiguous. The CDR3 sequence is 13 residues long. The germline V gene has CDR1 MNHNY and CDR2 SVGAGI (reference sequence). The V gene lost 5 bases and the J gene lost 5 bases, with 12 bases spanning the gap. Here the CDR3 reads CASSRHTLETQYF. CDR3 nucleotide sequence: TGTGCCAGCAGTAGACATACCCTCGAGACCCAGTACTTC.

The gene calls are TRBV9 and TRBJ1-2, with 12 bases lining up with TRBD1. From germline, CDR1 is SGDLS and CDR2 YYNGEE. Unmatched junction bases numbered 16, after V lost 2 bases and J lost 8 bases. The length of the CDR3 is 18 residues. The CDR3 here is CASSVGSGTGGAKKGYTF. In DNA form, the CDR3 reads TGTGCCAGCAGCGTGGGTTCCGGGACAGGGGGCGCGAAGAAGGGCTACACCTTC.

This sequence joins TRBV5-1 and TRBJ2-3; 11 nucleotides agree with TRBD2. Per the germline V gene, CDR1 is SGHRS and CDR2 is YFSETQ. J gave up 5 bases and V 1 base, and 3 bases lay outside the gene matches. The CDR3 totals 15 residues. CDR3 loop: CASSLLLAGEDTQYF. As DNA, the CDR3 is TGCGCCAGCAGCTTGCTACTAGCGGGGGAAGATACGCAGTATTTT.

The chain combines TRBV15 with TRBJ2-2; 12 bases fit TRBD2. CDR1 is LNHNV and CDR2 is YYDKDF in the germline V gene (reference sequence). The ends lost 5 bases at V and 5 bases at J; junction bases unmatched: 6. The CDR3 spans 16 residues. CDR3 sequence: CATSAPSGGVTGELFF. In nucleotides, the CDR3 is TGTGCCACCAGCGCGCCTAGCGGGGGGGTTACCGGGGAGCTGTTTTTT.

This chain connects TRBV2 to TRBJ1-1; no clear D. Trimming removed 8 bases from V and 1 base from J, with 11 bases in between. Germline V gene lookup returns CDR1 SNHLY and CDR2 FYNNEI. The CDR3 runs to 13 residues. The CDR3 coding sequence is TGTGCCAGCTCATTTGGAGGGAACACTGAAGCTTTCTTT. Translating gives CASSFGGNTEAFF.

The gene calls are TRBV6-1 and TRBJ1-5, with D possibly matching TRBD1 (6 bases). The CDR3 has 14 amino acids. V was cut by 4 bases and J by 3 bases, with 10 bases left in between. Germline V gene sequence: CDR1 MNHNS, CDR2 SASEGT. The CDR3 region has the DNA TGTGCCAGCAGTGTGACAGGCGACAATCAGCCCCAGCATTTT. Encoded protein: CASSVTGDNQPQHF.

Only a few counts were recorded for this clone. The chain couples TRBV19 to TRBJ1-6, with D possibly being TRBD1 (6 bases). Germline V gene lookup returns CDR1 LNHDA and CDR2 SQIVND (reference sequence). This CDR3 region has 13 residues. The V end was cut by 4 bases, the J end by 10 bases, with 11 bases between. The CDR3 loop reads CASSSAGESPLHF. The CDR3 coding sequence is TGTGCCAGTAGTAGCGCAGGGGAGTCACCCCTCCACTTT.

This clone turned up a few times. At the DNA level, this CDR3 is encoded by other sequences in the same sample as well. The CDR3: CASSYRDTEAFF. CDR3 sequence (DNA): TGTGCCAGCAGTTACAGAGACACTGAAGCTTTCTTT. V is TRBV6-5 and J is TRBJ1-1; D not resolved. The germline CDR1 and CDR2 sequences are MNHEY and SVGAGI. The V end was cut by 2 bases, the J end by 3 bases, with 4 bases between. The CDR3 runs 12 residues.

This sequence joins TRBV10-3 and TRBJ1-1; D call uncertain. V lost 11 bases, J lost 0 bases, and 13 bases lay in between. Germline V gives CDR1 ENHRY, CDR2 SYGVKD. The CDR3 consists of 13 residues. The CDR3, as DNA: TGTGCCGTTAACAGAGATATGAACACTGAAGCTTTCTTT. Translation: CAVNRDMNTEAFF.

V and J are TRBV25-1 and TRBJ2-3; D is possibly TRBD2 (6 bases). The V gene's germline CDR1 is MGHDK and CDR2 SYGVNS. Trimming took 3 bases from V and 2 from J, leaving 9 bases between them. The length of the CDR3 is 14 residues. CDR3 residues: CASSDAGITDTQYF. The CDR3 bases are TGTGCCAGCAGTGATGCGGGGATCACAGATACGCAGTATTTT.

The rearrangement links TRBV25-1 to TRBJ1-1, with D unclear. The V end was cut by 0 bases, the J end by 1 base, with 3 bases between. The germline gives CDR1 MGHDK, CDR2 SYGVNS. This CDR3 is built from 13 residues. The CDR3 nucleotides read TGTGCCAGCAGTGAATATCGGAACACTGAAGCTTTCTTT. This codes for CASSEYRNTEAFF.

This clone was seen once. The chain uses TRBV7-3 and TRBJ1-1, with TRBD1 matching 8 bases. The V gene's germline CDR1 is SGHTA and CDR2 FQGTGA. The CDR3 runs to 14 residues. The J segment lost 3 bases and the V segment lost 0 bases, leaving 0 bases of the junction unmatched. The CDR3 nucleotides read TGTGCCAGCAGCTTAACGACAGGGGACACTGAAGCTTTCTTT. It specifies CASSLTTGDTEAFF.

The rearrangement links TRBV5-1 to TRBJ1-2; 11 nucleotides match TRBD1. Per the germline V gene, CDR1 is SGHRS and CDR2 is YFSETQ. The CDR3 has 16 residues. V was clipped by 3 bases and J by 3 bases; unmatched bases: 7. Here the CDR3 DNA reads TGCGCCAGCAGCTCATCACCGGGACAGGGGGACTATGGCTACACCTTC. As protein: CASSSSPGQGDYGYTF. The full variable domain, completed using reference TRBV5-1 and TRBJ1-2, is KAGVTQTPRYLIKTRGQQVTLSCSPISGHRSVSWYQQTPGQGLQFLFEYFSETQRNKGNFPGRFSGRQFSNSRSEMNVSTLELGDSALYLCASSSSPGQGDYGYTFGSGTRLTVV.

The chain couples TRBV2 to TRBJ1-4, with 11 bases matching TRBD1. This CDR3 spans 17 amino acids. With V trimmed by 6 bases and J by 6 bases, 12 bases remained unmatched. Germline V CDR1 and CDR2: SNHLY, FYNNEI. CDR3 sequence reads: CASSQRDRGVRDEKLFF. CDR3 DNA sequence: TGTGCCAGCAGCCAGCGGGACAGGGGGGTCCGGGATGAAAAACTGTTTTTT.

This clone came up a few times. V is TRBV7-9 and J is TRBJ2-7; D is possibly TRBD2 (6 bases). The V end lost 3 bases, the J end lost 5 bases, and 14 bases lay between the germline ends. Germline loops: CDR1 SEHNR, CDR2 FQNEAQ (reference sequence). CDR3 length equals 14 residues. The chain's CDR3 is CASSLPSSGDEQYF. CDR3 bases: TGTGCCAGCAGCTTGCCGTCATCGGGGGACGAGCAGTACTTC.

Regarding this clone: At one end, the junction sequence differs from germline, possibly due to a read error. The rearrangement joins TRBV5-1 to TRBJ2-7; D is uncertain. The CDR3 contains 14 residues. CDR1 is SGHRS and CDR2 is YFSETQ in the germline V gene. CDR3 amino acids: CASSLRPGAYKQYF. CDR3 nucleotide sequence: TGCGCCAGCAGCTTGCGCCCCGGAGCCTACAAGCAGTACTTC.

V usage is TRBV5-1 and J usage is TRBJ2-3; 12 nucleotides agree with TRBD2. V lost 4 bases and J lost 0; bases outside the gene matches: 9. From germline, CDR1 is SGHRS and CDR2 YFSETQ. CDR3 size: 18 residues. The CDR3 nucleotides are TGCGCCAGCAGCCTCTCTAGCGGGGGGGCCTGGAGCACAGATACGCAGTATTTT. As protein: CASSLSSGGAWSTDTQYF. The variable domain in full, with the rest retrieved from reference TRBV5-1 and TRBJ2-3, is KAGVTQTPRYLIKTRGQQVTLSCSPISGHRSVSWYQQTPGQGLQFLFEYFSETQRNKGNFPGRFSGRQFSNSRSEMNVSTLELGDSALYLCASSLSSGGAWSTDTQYFGPGTRLTVL.

The chain is built from TRBV5-5 and TRBJ2-3; 8 bases match TRBD2. Germline CDR1 reads SGHKS; CDR2 reads YYEKEE (reference sequence). The trim removed 0 bases at V and 4 bases at J, leaving 13 bases unmatched. The CDR3 sequence is 18 residues long. The CDR3, as DNA: TGTGCCAGCAGCTTGGCTCTAGCGGGCCTTGTGTATCCAGATACGCAGTATTTT. It specifies CASSLALAGLVYPDTQYF.

The V gene is TRBV6-5, the J gene TRBJ1-1; weak D call: TRBD1 (5 bases). CDR3 size: 13 residues. CDR1 is MNHEY, CDR2 SVGAGI, per germline. Trimming cost V 7 bases and J 3 bases, with 12 bases left between them. CDR3 in DNA: TGTGCCAGCAAGAGAGCAGGGTACACTGAAGCTTTCTTT. This gives the protein CASKRAGYTEAFF.

The chain links TRBV19 to TRBJ2-7; TRBD1 aligns across 7 bases. Looked up from germline, CDR1 is LNHDA and CDR2 is SQIVND (reference sequence). This CDR3 comprises 15 residues. Trimming cost V 4 bases and J 4 bases; bases outside gene matches: 10. In DNA form, the CDR3 reads TGTGCCAGTAGTACCCAACGACAGGGTGGATACGAGCAGTACTTC. This encodes CASSTQRQGGYEQYF.

This clone has a handful of counts. The J gene is TRBJ2-1, the V gene TRBV9; 7 nucleotides align to TRBD1. The V segment lost 0 bases and the J segment 4 bases; nucleotides outside the gene matches: 10. Looked up from germline, CDR1 is SGDLS and CDR2 is YYNGEE. The length of the CDR3 is 17 residues. CDR3 region: CASSVVSQGQVYNEQFF. In nucleotides, the CDR3 is TGTGCCAGCAGCGTAGTCTCACAGGGGCAGGTGTACAATGAGCAGTTCTTC.

There are a few counts of this clone. This rearrangement joins TRBV7-9 to TRBJ1-1; D may be TRBD1 (6 bases). From germline, CDR1 is SEHNR and CDR2 FQNEAQ (reference sequence). This CDR3 comprises 16 residues. Trimming left V 5 bases short and J 3 bases short, with 19 bases between. The CDR3 region has the DNA TGTGCCAGCAGCCCACGGGGGGGCTCGGTGTACACTGAAGCTTTCTTT. Translation: CASSPRGGSVYTEAFF. The whole variable domain, filled in from reference TRBV7-9 and TRBJ1-1, reads DTGVSQNPRHKITKRGQNVTFRCDPISEHNRLYWYRQTLGQGPEFLTYFQNEAQLEKSRLLSDRFSAERPKGSFSTLEIQRTEQGDSAMYLCASSPRGGSVYTEAFFGQGTRLTVV.

The chain has TRBV4-3 and TRBJ2-1; 7 nucleotides match TRBD1. V was clipped by 4 bases and J by 4 bases; unmatched bases: 13. Germline V CDR1 and CDR2: LGHNA, YSLEER. The CDR3 has 17 residues. In DNA form, the CDR3 reads TGCGCCAGCAGCCTCACAGGGGTAGGCGTGCGGTACAATGAGCAGTTCTTC. This encodes CASSLTGVGVRYNEQFF.

The chain joins TRBV2 to TRBJ2-1; 7 positions match TRBD2. CDR1 and CDR2 from the germline V gene are SNHLY and FYNNEI. V gave up 6 bases and J gave up 0 bases; unmatched junction bases: 8. CDR3 length: 16 residues. CDR3 residues: CASRDGGYPSYNEQFF. CDR3 in DNA: TGTGCCAGCAGAGACGGGGGGTACCCCTCCTACAATGAGCAGTTCTTC.